This entry features one TCR beta chain sequence. Its antigen is not identified. The source of the sample is a study of shared clonotypes between healthy human individuals. Deep was the level used in running the assay. The protocol was immunoSEQ multiplex PCR, while the TCRdb copy is restricted to in-frame clones and leaves out a portion. The data hold roughly 500,000 clones, with approximately 80% observed a single time. V was trimmed by 5 bases and J by 2 bases, leaving 7 bases between them. Germline CDR1 reads SGDLS; CDR2 reads YYNGEE. This CDR3 is 13 amino acids long. Findings of the study overall: In having few donors, the study represented limited genetic and exposure-history diversity.

Donors were healthy HIV-negative adults without recently reported acute infections or vaccinations. All the donors were Caucasian adults who lived in Nashville, Tennessee. The sequenced material came from PBMCs. The gene calls are TRBV9 and TRBJ1-4; D remains ambiguous. The sequence was collected from a woman in her forties in good health. Some clones in this sample may be carry-over from other donors' samples. CDR3 in amino acids: CASSFSTNEKLFF. CDR3 DNA: TGTGCCAGCAGTTTTTCCACTAATGAAAAACTGTTTTTT.